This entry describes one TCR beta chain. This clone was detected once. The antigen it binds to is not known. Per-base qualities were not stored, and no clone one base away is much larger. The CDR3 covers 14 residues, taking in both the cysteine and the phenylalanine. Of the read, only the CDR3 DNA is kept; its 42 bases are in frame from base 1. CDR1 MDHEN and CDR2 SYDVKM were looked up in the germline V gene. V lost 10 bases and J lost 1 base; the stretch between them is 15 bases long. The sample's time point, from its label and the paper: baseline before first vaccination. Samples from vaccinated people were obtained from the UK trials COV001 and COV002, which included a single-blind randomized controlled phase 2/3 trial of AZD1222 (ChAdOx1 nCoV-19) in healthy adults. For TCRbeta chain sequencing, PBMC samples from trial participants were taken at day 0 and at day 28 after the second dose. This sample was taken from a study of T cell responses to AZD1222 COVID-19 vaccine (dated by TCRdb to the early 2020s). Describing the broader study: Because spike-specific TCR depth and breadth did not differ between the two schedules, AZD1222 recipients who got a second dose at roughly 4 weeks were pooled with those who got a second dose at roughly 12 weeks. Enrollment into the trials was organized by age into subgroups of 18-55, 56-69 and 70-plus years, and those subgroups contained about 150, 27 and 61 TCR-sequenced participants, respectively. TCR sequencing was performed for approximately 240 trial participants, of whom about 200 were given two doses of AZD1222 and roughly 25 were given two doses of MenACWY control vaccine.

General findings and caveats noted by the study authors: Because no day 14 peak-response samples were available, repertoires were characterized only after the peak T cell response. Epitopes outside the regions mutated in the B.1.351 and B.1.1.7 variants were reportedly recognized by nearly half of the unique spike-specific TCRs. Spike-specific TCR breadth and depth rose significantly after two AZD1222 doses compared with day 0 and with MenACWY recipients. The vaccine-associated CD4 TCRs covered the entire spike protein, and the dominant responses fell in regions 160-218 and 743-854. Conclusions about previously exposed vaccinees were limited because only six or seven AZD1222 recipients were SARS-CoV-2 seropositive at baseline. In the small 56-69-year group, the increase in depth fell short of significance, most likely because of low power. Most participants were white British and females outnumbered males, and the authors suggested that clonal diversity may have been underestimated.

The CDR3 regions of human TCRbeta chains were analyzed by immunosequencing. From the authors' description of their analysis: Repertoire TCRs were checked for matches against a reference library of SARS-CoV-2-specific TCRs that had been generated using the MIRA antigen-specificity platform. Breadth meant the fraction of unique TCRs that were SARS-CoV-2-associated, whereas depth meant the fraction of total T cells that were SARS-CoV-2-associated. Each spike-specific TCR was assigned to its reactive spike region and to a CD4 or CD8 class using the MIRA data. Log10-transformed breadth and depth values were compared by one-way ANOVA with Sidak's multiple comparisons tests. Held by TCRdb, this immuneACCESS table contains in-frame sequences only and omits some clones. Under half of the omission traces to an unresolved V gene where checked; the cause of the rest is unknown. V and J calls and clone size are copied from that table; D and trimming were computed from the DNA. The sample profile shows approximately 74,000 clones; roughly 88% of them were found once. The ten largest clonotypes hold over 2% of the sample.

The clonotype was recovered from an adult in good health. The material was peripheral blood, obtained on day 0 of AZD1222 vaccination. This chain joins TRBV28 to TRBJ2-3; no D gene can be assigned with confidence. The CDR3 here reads CATSRSWGTDTQYF. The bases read TGTGCCACCTCCCGGTCGTGGGGCACAGATACGCAGTATTTT.